The clone carrying this T cell receptor (beta chain) was observed a few times. Its antigen is undetermined. Stated time point: sample taken at primary tumor resection. Without sorting, whole RNA was sequenced from tumor, nontumor lung or frozen PBMC. The donor group consisted of under 95 patients who had untreated, early-stage non-small cell lung cancer. Carried by each TCR cDNA molecule was a unique molecular identifier. A single record per CDR3 protein comes from TCRdb applying MiXCR to the 5' RACE reads. The sample has about 75,000 distinct CDR3 sequences, 13% seen once. The sample belongs to a study of spatial heterogeneity in lung cancer. Regarding the study as a whole: Expanded tumor TCRs that were ubiquitous appeared in blood more at resection than follow-up.

This CDR3 has 15 amino acids. V dropped 6 bases and J dropped 0; count of bases not matched to a gene: 4. Germline CDR1 is DFQATT and CDR2 is SNEGSKA (reference sequence). The sequences come from PBMCs, collected at surgery. This clonotype was sampled from a male donor with early-stage non-small cell lung cancer. The rearrangement joins TRBV20-1 to TRBJ2-2; 10 bases line up with TRBD1. The CDR3 nucleotides are TGCAGTGCCGGGACAGGGGTCGCGAACACCGGGGAGCTGTTTTTT. The encoded protein is CSAGTGVANTGELFF.